A single sample gave rise to the 2 T cell receptor beta chains below, sequenced in a study of T-cell memory formation after mild COVID-19. TCRdb called the 5' RACE reads again in MiXCR, with one record for every CDR3 protein. This table holds some 300,000 distinct CDR3 sequences, roughly 21% found once. Sequences were obtained from PBMCs or a T cell subset sorted from them (not recorded which). The receptors come from a man younger than 35 who had mild COVID-19 (a few samples of this study predate the infection). Cell type and time point are not known.

The chain combines TRBV7-9 with TRBJ1-1; D unclear. CDR1 SEHNR and CDR2 FQNEAQ come from the germline V gene (reference sequence). V lost 11 bases, J lost 6 bases, and 19 bases lay in between. The CDR3 length is 13 residues. CDR3 bases: TGTGCCGGGAGGGAGGCCCGACCCGCTGAAGCTTTCTTT. It specifies CAGREARPAEAFF.

The rearrangement joins TRBV5-8 to TRBJ2-1; the match to TRBD1 covers 9 bases. The V gene end was trimmed by 4 bases and the J gene end by 7 bases; junction bases not matched to a gene: 9. Germline V gives CDR1 SGHTS, CDR2 YDEGEE. This CDR3 has 15 amino acids. The CDR3, as DNA: TGTGCCAGCAGCCGTGGACAGGGGTCCCTAAATGAGCAGTTCTTC. Protein: CASSRGQGSLNEQFF. Supplemented by reference TRBV5-8 and TRBJ2-1, the full variable domain reads EAGVTQSPTHLIKTRGQQATLRCSPISGHTSVYWYQQALGLGLQFLLWYDEGEERNRGNFPPRFSGRQFPNYSSELNVNALELEDSALYLCASSRGQGSLNEQFFGPGTRLTVL.